Each of the 26 T cell receptor beta chains below was sequenced from the same sample in a study of cytomegalovirus exposure and HLA in healthy donors. Use of 60 Vbeta and 13 Jbeta primers characterized the PCR. Sequenced by immunoSEQ multiplex PCR; TCRdb stores in-frame clones only, minus some. The profile shows around 150,000 clones, 65% to 80% of them singletons. Sequenced sample: PBMCs. Receptors were obtained from a human donor in good health.

The rearrangement joins TRBV10-3 to TRBJ2-7; TRBD1 matches 8 bases. Germline CDR1 ENHRY, CDR2 SYGVKD. This CDR3 comprises 13 residues. Trimming at V came to 2 bases and at J to 5 bases, leaving 2 bases not matched to a gene. Written as DNA, the CDR3 is TGTGCCATCAGTGAGGGACAGGGTAACGAGCAGTACTTC. It yields the protein CAISEGQGNEQYF.

This chain links TRBV2 with TRBJ2-3, with D unclear. The CDR3 consists of 14 residues. V dropped 6 bases and J dropped 0 bases, with 10 bases sitting between them. Germline CDR1 and CDR2: SNHLY and FYNNEI. The chain's CDR3 is CASSLRSSTDTQYF. CDR3 DNA sequence: TGTGCCAGCAGCTTGCGGTCTAGCACAGATACGCAGTATTTT. The complete variable domain, with remaining parts taken from reference TRBV2 and TRBJ2-3, reads EPEVTQTPSHQVTQMGQEVILRCVPISNHLYFYWYRQILGQKVEFLVSFYNNEISEKSEIFDDQFSVERPDGSNFTLKIRSTKLEDSAMYFCASSLRSSTDTQYFGPGTRLTVL.

This sequence joins TRBV28 and TRBJ2-7; D is uncertain. This CDR3 has 15 residues. From germline, CDR1 is MDHEN and CDR2 SYDVKM. Trimming left V 6 bases short and J 2 bases short, with 17 bases between. The CDR3 bases are TGTGCCAGCAGCGCGCCCGCCCCCCTTACCTACGAGCAGTACTTC. Residues: CASSAPAPLTYEQYF. Drawing the rest from reference TRBV28 and TRBJ2-7, the complete variable domain is DVKVTQSSRYLVKRTGEKVFLECVQDMDHENMFWYRQDPGLGLRLIYFSYDVKMKEKGDIPEGYSVSREKKERFSLILESASTNQTSMYLCASSAPAPLTYEQYFGPGTRLTVT.

This sequence joins TRBV5-5 and TRBJ1-1, with D possibly TRBD1 on 5 matching bases. With 0 bases removed from V and 6 bases from J, the gap between germline ends came to 9 bases. The germline CDR1 and CDR2 sequences are SGHKS and YYEKEE (reference sequence). This CDR3 spans 13 amino acids. The CDR3: CASSLDGGAEAFF. For the CDR3, the DNA is TGTGCCAGCAGCTTGGATGGGGGGGCTGAAGCTTTCTTT.

This sequence joins TRBV2 and TRBJ2-1; 10 bases align to TRBD2. Germline V gene lookup returns CDR1 SNHLY and CDR2 FYNNEI. This CDR3 has 15 residues. The V segment lost 2 bases and the J segment 8 bases; nucleotides outside the gene matches: 6. The CDR3 sequence: CASSEMVAGGYEQFF. CDR3 nucleotides: TGTGCCAGCAGTGAAATGGTAGCGGGAGGATATGAGCAGTTCTTC. Full variable domain (rest looked up from reference TRBV2 and TRBJ2-1): EPEVTQTPSHQVTQMGQEVILRCVPISNHLYFYWYRQILGQKVEFLVSFYNNEISEKSEIFDDQFSVERPDGSNFTLKIRSTKLEDSAMYFCASSEMVAGGYEQFFGPGTRLTVL.

The V gene is TRBV4-1, the J gene TRBJ2-3, with TRBD1 identical over 7 bases. CDR1 is MGHRA and CDR2 is YSYEKL in the germline V gene. Losses at the gene ends were 4 bases for V and 2 bases for J; bases not matched to a gene: 9. The CDR3 has 16 residues. The CDR3 loop is CASSLRQGVVTDTQYF. The DNA of the CDR3 is TGCGCCAGCAGCCTACGACAGGGAGTCGTCACAGATACGCAGTATTTT.

The chain is built from TRBV9 and TRBJ2-3; 16 positions agree with TRBD2. V shed 7 bases, J shed 5 bases, and the junction held 1 base outside the gene matches. This CDR3 has 14 amino acids. CDR1 and CDR2 from the germline V gene are SGDLS and YYNGEE. CDR3 bases: TGTGCCAGCGGGACTAGCGGGAGGGGAGATACGCAGTATTTT. Residues: CASGTSGRGDTQYF.

The V and J genes are TRBV5-4 and TRBJ2-5, with 10 positions matching TRBD1. V shed 4 bases, J shed 7 bases, and the junction held 13 bases outside the gene matches. This CDR3 contains 16 residues. Germline assignment: CDR1 SGHNT and CDR2 YYREEE (reference sequence). CDR3 in DNA: TGTGCCAGCAGCGGCGGACAGGGGGTGCTCAGGGGGACCCAGTACTTC. It yields the protein CASSGGQGVLRGTQYF.

The CDR3 is CASSQERGLTGGNQPQHF. The CDR3 DNA reads TGCGCCAGCAGCCAAGAAAGAGGGCTAACAGGGGGCAATCAGCCCCAGCATTTT. This chain connects TRBV4-1 to TRBJ1-5, with 7 bases lining up with TRBD1. The CDR3 sequence is 18 residues long. The junction had 10 bases not matched to a gene; V was cut back by 0 bases and J by 2 bases. CDR1 is MGHRA and CDR2 is YSYEKL in the germline V gene.

The V call is TRBV7-9, the J call TRBJ2-2, with 11 bases aligning to TRBD1. The CDR3 consists of 15 residues. CDR1 is SEHNR and CDR2 is FQNEAQ in the germline V gene (reference sequence). V lost 5 bases and J lost 4; bases outside the gene matches: 3. This chain's CDR3 is CASSPGTGGTGELFF. Here the CDR3 DNA reads TGTGCCAGCAGCCCCGGGACAGGGGGCACCGGGGAGCTGTTTTTT.

This clone has more than one count but fewer than ten. CDR3 sequence reads: CASSKRGRNEQFF. The CDR3 DNA reads as TGTGCCAGTAGTAAAAGGGGTAGGAATGAGCAGTTCTTC. This chain connects TRBV19 to TRBJ2-1; maybe TRBD1 (5 bases). Germline CDR1 and CDR2: LNHDA and SQIVND (reference sequence). CDR3 length equals 13 residues. V was shortened by 4 bases and J by 7 bases, with 11 bases between the two germline ends.

This clone was observed a few times. The V gene is TRBV18, the J gene TRBJ1-1; a weak D match, TRBD1 (5 bases). The V gene lost 1 base and the J gene lost 6 bases, with 9 bases spanning the gap. From germline, CDR1 is KGHSH and CDR2 LQKENI. This CDR3 has 13 amino acids. CDR3 in amino acids: CASSPQGNSEAFF. CDR3 bases: TGTGCCAGCTCACCACAGGGGAATTCTGAAGCTTTCTTT. The entire variable domain, with the rest obtained from reference TRBV18 and TRBJ1-1, is as follows: NAGVMQNPRHLVRRRGQEARLRCSPMKGHSHVYWYRQLPEEGLKFMVYLQKENIIDESGMPKERFSAEFPKEGPSILRIQQVVRGDSAAYFCASSPQGNSEAFFGQGTRLTVV.

The chain joins TRBV5-4 to TRBJ2-7; 10 nucleotides line up with TRBD1. Unmatched junction bases numbered 5, after V lost 4 bases and J lost 1 base. The CDR3 runs 15 residues. CDR1 is SGHNT, CDR2 YYREEE, per germline (reference sequence). The CDR3 DNA reads TGTGCCAGCAGCGTGGGACAGGGGTATTCCTACGAGCAGTACTTC. Translated, it gives CASSVGQGYSYEQYF.

The chain uses TRBV13 and TRBJ1-1; TRBD1 matches at 7 bases. Germline CDR1 reads PRHDT; CDR2 reads FYEKMQ (reference sequence). The CDR3 has 18 amino acids. V dropped 0 bases and J dropped 1; count of bases not matched to a gene: 11. The CDR3 spells CASSLGLTQGSKNTEAFF. The DNA for the CDR3 is TGTGCCAGCAGCTTAGGCCTAACACAGGGGTCAAAGAACACTGAAGCTTTCTTT.

This chain connects TRBV28 to TRBJ2-1; 8 bases are a match to TRBD1. This CDR3 is 13 amino acids long. J lost 9 bases, V lost 8 bases, and 9 bases had no gene match. The germline V gene has CDR1 MDHEN and CDR2 SYDVKM. The CDR3 nucleotides are TGTGCCAGCGTCCAGACAGGGGTAACTGAGCAGTTCTTC. Translating gives CASVQTGVTEQFF.

This clone has a handful of counts. The chain couples TRBV2 to TRBJ2-7, with TRBD1 matching over 10 bases. The CDR3 loop spans 14 amino acids. Germline values: CDR1 SNHLY, CDR2 FYNNEI. V trimming: 7 bases; J trimming: 4 bases; junction bases outside the gene matches: 7. CDR3 residues: CASTPTGGSYEQYF. CDR3 DNA sequence: TGTGCCAGCACCCCGACAGGGGGCAGTTACGAGCAGTACTTC.

The rearrangement links TRBV27 to TRBJ2-7; tentatively, D is TRBD2 (6 bases). Between the trimmed V and J ends, which lost 8 bases and 0 bases, there was a span of 11 bases. CDR1 and CDR2 (germline): MNHEY, SMNVEV (reference sequence). The length of the CDR3 is 13 residues. The DNA for the CDR3 is TGTGCCAGCCGGGACTTCAGCTCCTACGAGCAGTACTTC. Amino acid sequence: CASRDFSSYEQYF.

This clone was counted a few times. The chain recombines TRBV19 with TRBJ2-7, with TRBD1 as a possible D gene (5 bases). The V end was cut by 3 bases, the J end by 2 bases, with 14 bases between. Germline V CDR1 and CDR2: LNHDA, SQIVND (reference sequence). CDR3 size: 15 residues. In DNA, the CDR3 is TGTGCCAGTAGTATTGGGTCTGGCAGGGCCTACGAGCAGTACTTC. Its translation: CASSIGSGRAYEQYF.

The chain uses TRBV9 and TRBJ2-7; D possibly corresponds to TRBD2 (5 bases). CDR1 and CDR2 from the germline V gene are SGDLS and YYNGEE. V lost 2 bases and J 3 bases, leaving 15 bases between the germline ends. The CDR3 spans 15 residues. The CDR3 reads CASSVGGRPGYEQYF. For the CDR3, the DNA is TGTGCCAGCAGCGTCGGAGGCCGTCCTGGCTACGAGCAGTACTTC.

The chain recombines TRBV19 with TRBJ2-4; 8 positions agree with TRBD1. With V trimmed by 3 bases and J by 2 bases, 12 bases remained unmatched. This CDR3 contains 18 residues. CDR1 LNHDA and CDR2 SQIVND come from the germline V gene (reference sequence). CDR3 sequence (DNA): TGTGCCAGTAGTATTGGCAGGGGGCGCCTGGGGTCCAAAAACATTCAGTACTTC. Its translation: CASSIGRGRLGSKNIQYF.

The chain is built from TRBV5-1 and TRBJ2-1, with D possibly matching TRBD2 (8 bases). Germline-derived CDR1 and CDR2 are SGHRS and YFSETQ. Trimming removed 4 bases from V and 9 bases from J, with 23 bases in between. This CDR3 has 16 amino acids. The CDR3 protein is CASSAETAGAGGEQFF. CDR3 coding DNA: TGCGCCAGCAGCGCGGAAACAGCGGGAGCAGGGGGTGAGCAGTTCTTC.

This rearrangement joins TRBV27 to TRBJ2-1; 9 nucleotides line up with TRBD1. Trimming at V came to 5 bases and at J to 10 bases, leaving 12 bases not matched to a gene. This CDR3 comprises 15 residues. In germline, CDR1 is MNHEY, CDR2 SMNVEV (reference sequence). The CDR3 spells CASSGSGQGSPEQFF. In nucleotides, the CDR3 is TGTGCCAGCAGTGGATCGGGACAGGGAAGTCCGGAGCAGTTCTTC.

The rearrangement links TRBV19 to TRBJ2-7, with 7 bases that match TRBD1. V lost 3 bases and J lost 3; bases outside the gene matches: 5. Looked up from germline, CDR1 is LNHDA and CDR2 is SQIVND (reference sequence). The CDR3 runs 14 residues. As DNA, the CDR3 is TGTGCCAGTAGTATCCGGGACAGATACTACGAGCAGTACTTC. This gives the protein CASSIRDRYYEQYF.

The chain links TRBV7-8 to TRBJ2-1, with a possible D match to TRBD2 (5 bases). This CDR3 comprises 15 residues. Germline V gives CDR1 SGHVS, CDR2 FQNEAQ. Trimming pared 0 bases from V and 0 bases from J, leaving 6 bases between. The CDR3 bases are TGTGCCAGCAGCTTAGCGGGGAGCTCCTACAATGAGCAGTTCTTC. Its protein product is CASSLAGSSYNEQFF.

The chain has TRBV27 and TRBJ2-1; 7 nucleotides line up with TRBD1. CDR3 length equals 19 residues. Germline V gene data show CDR1 as MNHEY and CDR2 as SMNVEV (reference sequence). The V and J ends lost 2 bases and 0 bases, in that order; junction bases with no gene match: 13. The CDR3 here is CASSLIQDRIRSSYNEQFF. Written as DNA, the CDR3 is TGTGCCAGCAGTTTAATACAGGACAGGATACGCTCCTCCTACAATGAGCAGTTCTTC.

The chain employs TRBV4-1 and TRBJ1-5; D perhaps matches TRBD1 (5 bases). Germline V lookup: CDR1 MGHRA, CDR2 YSYEKL. Trimming stripped 1 base from V and 7 bases from J, with 14 bases between. The CDR3 consists of 15 residues. CDR3 coding DNA: TGCGCCAGCAGCCAAGCCGGGGGGGGTCGGCAGCCCCAGCATTTT. It codes for CASSQAGGGRQPQHF.